The 24 T cell receptor beta chains given below trace back to one sample, sequenced in a study of shared clonotypes between healthy human individuals. CD8 cells regarded as naive lacked CD45RO, were positively chosen for CCR7, and omitted terminally differentiated effector memory CD45RA+ cells. The repertoire was sequenced with immunoSEQ multiplex PCR; TCRdb's copy has only in-frame clones and lacks some. This table has over 2 million clones, roughly 94% appearing once. Sequencing input: naive CD8+ T cells sorted from blood. The origin of the receptors is a man aged 18 to 30 in good health.

The genes are TRBV27 and TRBJ2-2; 8 nucleotides align to TRBD1. The length of the CDR3 is 14 residues. V was pared by 3 bases and J by 7 bases, with 4 bases of the junction left unmatched. CDR1 is MNHEY and CDR2 is SMNVEV in the germline V gene (reference sequence). The CDR3 DNA follows: TGTGCCAGCAGTTTCACAGGGGGTGTCGGGGAGCTGTTTTTT. Translated: CASSFTGGVGELFF.

The chain is built from TRBV21-1 and TRBJ1-5. TRBV21-1 is labeled a pseudogene. This CDR3 contains 17 residues. The CDR3 DNA reads TGTGCCAGCAGCTGCCCCACGCTCTCCTATGAGAGTCAGCCCCAGCATTTT. The encoded protein is CASSCPTLSYESQPQHF.

CDR3 sequence (DNA): TGTGCCAGCAGTGAAGGAGGGTCCACTGAAGCTTTCTTT. This codes for CASSEGGSTEAFF. The V and J genes are TRBV2 and TRBJ1-1; no firm D call. Per germline, CDR1 SNHLY and CDR2 FYNNEI. Trimming shortened V by 1 base and J by 4 bases, and 7 bases separated the two germline ends. There are 13 residues in the CDR3.

V is TRBV5-1 and J is TRBJ1-6, with D perhaps TRBD1 (6 bases). V lost 2 bases and J 7 bases, leaving 7 bases between the germline ends. The CDR3 has 13 residues. Looked up from germline, CDR1 is SGHRS and CDR2 is YFSETQ. The CDR3 DNA is TGCGCCAGCAGCTTTGGACAGAATTCACCCCTCCACTTT. Translated: CASSFGQNSPLHF.

Points on this clone: This CDR3 is also generated by other DNA sequences in the sample. This chain uses TRBV6-1 with TRBJ2-7; D gene unclear. CDR1 MNHNS and CDR2 SASEGT come from the germline V gene. V was cut by 3 bases and J by 0 bases, with 6 bases left in between. The CDR3 has 13 residues. The CDR3 loop is CASSEESSYEQYF. The CDR3 DNA is TGTGCCAGCAGTGAGGAGAGCTCCTACGAGCAGTACTTC.

The genes are TRBV6-6 and TRBJ1-5, with unresolved D. CDR1 and CDR2 from the germline V gene are MNHNY and SVGAGI (reference sequence). V gave up 10 bases and J gave up 0 bases, with 13 bases separating them. The CDR3 spans 14 residues. The CDR3 DNA follows: TGTGCCACCTCCGTGGGAACTAGCAATCAGCCCCAGCATTTT. Its protein is CATSVGTSNQPQHF.

The CDR3 reads CANSQGSTDTQYF. The CDR3 DNA sequence: TGTGCCAACTCACAGGGGTCCACAGATACGCAGTATTTT. The chain joins TRBV28 to TRBJ2-3; 7 bases align to TRBD1. CDR3 length: 13 residues. V was clipped by 10 bases and J by 2 bases; unmatched bases: 6. The V gene's germline CDR1 is MDHEN and CDR2 SYDVKM.

The CDR3 nucleotides are TGCGCCAGCAGCCAAGATCCCCCAGATACGGGGGAGCTGTTTTTT. Its translation is CASSQDPPDTGELFF. The genes are TRBV4-3 and TRBJ2-2; D remains unclear. V was trimmed by 0 bases and J by 8 bases, leaving 13 bases between them. The V gene's germline CDR1 is LGHNA and CDR2 YSLEER. The CDR3 has 15 amino acids.

The CDR3 region has the DNA TGCGCCAGCAGCCATCCAACCAACCGGGACTCTGGCTACACCTTC. Protein: CASSHPTNRDSGYTF. The chain joins TRBV4-1 to TRBJ1-2; possibly TRBD1 for D (5 bases). There are 15 residues in the CDR3. Trimming cost V 3 bases and J 7 bases, with 18 bases left between them. Germline V gives CDR1 MGHRA, CDR2 YSYEKL.

Comment on this clone: Other nucleotide sequences in the sample specify the same CDR3. The genes are TRBV4-1 and TRBJ1-5; TRBD1 aligns across 7 bases. V lost 1 base and J lost 0; bases outside the gene matches: 0. This CDR3 comprises 15 residues. Germline V gene lookup returns CDR1 MGHRA and CDR2 YSYEKL. CDR3 region: CASSQGQGSNQPQHF. CDR3 bases: TGCGCCAGCAGCCAAGGACAGGGTAGCAATCAGCCCCAGCATTTT.

The chain employs TRBV19 and TRBJ2-3; 8 bases match TRBD2. The CDR3 length is 19 residues. V dropped 0 bases and J dropped 2; count of bases not matched to a gene: 13. Germline V gene sequence: CDR1 LNHDA, CDR2 SQIVND (reference sequence). CDR3 DNA sequence: TGTGCCAGTAGTATAGATACCGAAGGCGGGGGGCGGATCACAGATACGCAGTATTTT. It encodes CASSIDTEGGGRITDTQYF.

The rearrangement joins TRBV19 to TRBJ2-3; tentatively, D is TRBD2 (5 bases). Germline CDR1 reads LNHDA; CDR2 reads SQIVND (reference sequence). The CDR3 is 13 amino acids. Trimming left V 4 bases short and J 2 bases short, with 7 bases between. CDR3: CASSSGFTDTQYF. The CDR3 DNA reads TGTGCCAGTAGTAGCGGGTTCACAGATACGCAGTATTTT.

This clone was recorded only once. The V call is TRBV2, the J call TRBJ1-1, with D possibly matching TRBD1 (5 bases). In germline, CDR1 is SNHLY, CDR2 FYNNEI. The CDR3 covers 14 residues. The V end was cut by 6 bases, the J end by 5 bases, with 16 bases between. The DNA of the CDR3 is TGTGCCAGCAGAGACCCGGGGCTCGTAACTGAAGCTTTCTTT. Translating it yields CASRDPGLVTEAFF.

The CDR3 loop is CASSEAQGATGELFF. The CDR3 nucleotides are TGTGCCAGCAGTGAAGCCCAGGGGGCGACCGGGGAGCTGTTTTTT. This chain uses TRBV6-1 with TRBJ2-2, with 8 positions matching TRBD1. V was pared by 0 bases and J by 5 bases, with 2 bases of the junction left unmatched. The CDR3 covers 15 residues. The germline CDR1 and CDR2 sequences are MNHNS and SASEGT.

The chain couples TRBV7-8 to TRBJ2-7; D call uncertain. This CDR3 is built from 13 residues. V dropped 0 bases and J dropped 4 bases, with 7 bases sitting between them. Germline V CDR1 and CDR2: SGHVS, FQNEAQ. The CDR3 sequence is CASSLALNYEQYF. The CDR3 region has the DNA TGTGCCAGCAGCTTAGCCTTAAATTACGAGCAGTACTTC.

This clone was picked up one time. The rearrangement joins TRBV6-6 to TRBJ2-3; D unresolved. The germline V and J ends were trimmed by 1 base and 4 bases, with 6 bases remaining between them. This CDR3 comprises 13 residues. Germline-derived CDR1 and CDR2 are MNHNY and SVGAGI (reference sequence). The CDR3 region is CASSYLWADTQYF. CDR3 nucleotide sequence: TGTGCCAGCAGTTACTTATGGGCAGATACGCAGTATTTT.

This clone has a single count. The chain is built from TRBV9 and TRBJ2-7; 9 nucleotides align to TRBD1. The germline V gene encodes CDR1 SGDLS and CDR2 YYNGEE. V shed 0 bases, J shed 5 bases, and the junction held 6 bases outside the gene matches. The CDR3 sequence is 15 residues long. CDR3 sequence (DNA): TGTGCCAGCAGCGTAGGGGGACAGGGTGTAGACGAGCAGTACTTC. This sequence encodes CASSVGGQGVDEQYF.

V usage is TRBV19 and J usage is TRBJ1-1; D might be TRBD1 (6 bases). This CDR3 spans 13 amino acids. V was cut by 7 bases and J by 0 bases, with 9 bases left in between. Germline V lookup: CDR1 LNHDA, CDR2 SQIVND (reference sequence). For the CDR3, the DNA is TGTGCCAGTACCGGACAGATGAACACTGAAGCTTTCTTT. It yields the protein CASTGQMNTEAFF.

In regard to this clone: The sample holds other DNA sequences that translate to the same CDR3. This chain connects TRBV6-5 to TRBJ2-2; 9 nucleotides line up with TRBD1. Germline-derived CDR1 and CDR2 are MNHEY and SVGAGI. CDR3 length: 14 amino acids. The J segment lost 6 bases and the V segment lost 2 bases, leaving 1 base of the junction unmatched. The CDR3 loop reads CASSYGQGSGELFF. The CDR3, as DNA: TGTGCCAGCAGTTACGGACAGGGGTCCGGGGAGCTGTTTTTT.

V gene TRBV15 combines with J gene TRBJ1-5; no reliable D call. The CDR3 extends over 15 amino acids. The V gene's germline CDR1 is LNHNV and CDR2 YYDKDF (reference sequence). The V end was cut by 8 bases, the J end by 0 bases, with 14 bases between. The CDR3 spells CATSERTISNQPQHF. CDR3 DNA sequence: TGTGCCACCTCCGAGAGGACGATTAGCAATCAGCCCCAGCATTTT. Full variable domain (outside the CDR3, taken from reference TRBV15 and TRBJ1-5): DAMVIQNPRYQVTQFGKPVTLSCSQTLNHNVMYWYQQKSSQAPKLLFHYYDKDFNNEADTPDNFQSRRPNTSFCFLDIRSPGLGDTAMYLCATSERTISNQPQHFGDGTRLSIL.

The chain employs TRBV5-4 and TRBJ1-5; unclear D gene. The germline V and J ends were trimmed by 5 bases and 2 bases, with 8 bases remaining between them. The CDR3 totals 13 residues. Germline CDR1 and CDR2: SGHNT and YYREEE (reference sequence). The CDR3 DNA is TGTGCCAGCAGTACTGGTGGCAATCAGCCCCAGCATTTT. The encoded protein is CASSTGGNQPQHF.

The rearrangement links TRBV7-9 to TRBJ2-5; TRBD2 matches 9 bases. Germline values: CDR1 SEHNR, CDR2 FQNEAQ (reference sequence). CDR3 length equals 16 residues. With V trimmed by 2 bases and J by 5 bases, 9 bases remained unmatched. CDR3 sequence reads: CASSLYAGGPFETQYF. The CDR3 coding sequence is TGTGCCAGCAGCTTATATGCGGGGGGGCCGTTTGAGACCCAGTACTTC.

The CDR3 sequence: CASSQATGMNTEAFF. The CDR3 DNA is TGCGCCAGCAGCCAGGCGACAGGGATGAACACTGAAGCTTTCTTT. V and J are TRBV4-3 and TRBJ1-1; 7 bases line up with TRBD1. V shed 3 bases, J shed 0 bases, and the junction held 4 bases outside the gene matches. The CDR3 length is 15 residues. Germline CDR1 LGHNA, CDR2 YSLEER.

This clone was picked up a small number of times. The chain combines TRBV10-3 with TRBJ2-2; D gene uncertain. V dropped 6 bases and J dropped 0 bases, with 11 bases sitting between them. The germline CDR1 and CDR2 sequences are ENHRY and SYGVKD. This CDR3 contains 15 residues. DNA of the CDR3: TGTGCCATCAGCCCCTTGGGTGCGAACACCGGGGAGCTGTTTTTT. Protein: CAISPLGANTGELFF.